This paragraph reports one T cell receptor (beta chain). As processed by the authors: Reference gene primers were amplified, and this amplification served to estimate nucleated cell counts. Some clones are missing from TCRdb's copy, which holds only in-frame ones; the method was immunoSEQ multiplex PCR. V, J and clone size were drawn from that table, and D and trimming were deduced from the DNA. The profile covers approximately 160,000 clones, with approximately 80% appearing a single time and roughly 8% taken by the ten largest. These data come from a study of blood T cell repertoires in COVID-19. Study as a whole: COVID-19 samples collected from the United States, Italy and Spain covered acute and convalescent phases.

V was trimmed by 4 bases and J by 0 bases, leaving 11 bases between them. The CDR3 is 15 residues long. Per the germline V gene, CDR1 is SGHRS and CDR2 is YFSETQ. The TCR originated in a man aged 55 to 70 with acute or convalescent COVID-19. Source material: peripheral blood. This chain joins TRBV5-1 and TRBJ1-3; a possible D gene is TRBD1 (5 bases). In DNA, the CDR3 is TGCGCCAGCAGCCTGGGACTGCGCTCTGGAAACACCATATATTTT. Translation: CASSLGLRSGNTIYF.